This record covers a single TCR beta chain. Antigen unknown. This entry comes from a study of sequential checkpoint blockade in melanoma. The wider study: Maintenance nivolumab came after either treatment sequence. 75 to 95 pretreatment tumor DNA samples were TCRβ immunosequenced. After nivolumab or ipilimumab alone, roughly 20 patients had week-13 rebiopsies. General study results and limits: Clinical benefit was about 30 times likelier when tumor T-cell fraction and clonality increased.

Assay: immunoSEQ multiplex PCR; the TCRdb copy retains only in-frame clones and omits some. The sample lists approximately 840 clones, approximately 20% seen once, with roughly a tenth in the top ten. Treatment meaning: randomized to nivolumab then ipilimumab (arm A) or the reverse (arm B). The CDR3 has 15 amino acids. V shed 0 bases and J 6 bases; nucleotides not matched to a gene: 9. Germline CDR1 reads GTSNPN; CDR2 reads SVGIG (reference sequence). This sequence joins TRBV30 and TRBJ2-3; 7 bases line up with TRBD2. The sequenced sample was tumor tissue (inferred from file names), obtained from a patient given nivolumab and ipilimumab in sequence. This receptor was taken from a human donor with melanoma. CDR3 bases: TGTGCCTGGAGTGTATCGGCCATCGGGGGGGATACGCAGTATTTT. Translating gives CAWSVSAIGGDTQYF.